This T cell receptor beta chain was sequenced for a study of blood T cell repertoires in COVID-19. The CDR3 sequence is 14 residues long. TCRdb's copy holds only in-frame clones and misses some; the assay was immunoSEQ multiplex PCR. The sample has about 220,000 clones, roughly 80% seen once. The chain links TRBV21-1 to TRBJ1-5. TRBV21-1 is a pseudogene. This TCR came from a middle-aged woman with acute COVID-19. The sample comprised PBMCs or T cells enriched from blood (not recorded which). Written as DNA, the CDR3 is TGTGCCAGCCACGGGTACGCCCGCAATCAGCCCCAGCATTTT. It translates to CASHGYARNQPQHF.